A selection of T cell receptor beta chains follows, all from one sample in a study of cytomegalovirus exposure and HLA in healthy donors. Repertoires were generated with immunoSEQ multiplex PCR, while TCRdb's copy carries only in-frame clones and drops some. The top ten hold about 12% of the sample, which has over 150,000 clones, around 78% seen once. Sequencing was carried out using PBMCs. These receptor sequences come from a woman aged 50 to 65 in good health and CMV-seropositive. Both conserved end residues are part of each CDR3. The D gene is left open where the match is weak. Size is stated for part of the rows, as once, few or many counts, or as a class when the clone is expanded.

j_call: TRBJ1-1
d_call: -
v_call: TRBV11-2
clone_size: -
cdr3_aa: CASSPGATEAFF
cdr3_nt: TGTGCCAGCAGCCCTGGGGCAACTGAAGCTTTCTTT

j_call: TRBJ1-4
d_call: TRBD1
v_call: TRBV5-5
clone_size: -
cdr3_aa: CASSFGQGWDEKLFF
cdr3_nt: TGTGCCAGCAGCTTCGGACAGGGCTGGGATGAAAAACTGTTTTTT

j_call: TRBJ1-6
d_call: TRBD1
v_call: TRBV4-1
clone_size: -
cdr3_aa: CASSQAGTGNSPLHF
cdr3_nt: TGCGCCAGCAGCCAAGCCGGGACAGGGAACTCACCCCTCCACTTT

j_call: TRBJ2-7
d_call: TRBD1
v_call: TRBV6-1
clone_size: -
cdr3_aa: CASSEALGGRSYEQYF
cdr3_nt: TGTGCCAGCAGTGAAGCCTTAGGGGGCAGATCCTACGAGCAGTACTTC

j_call: TRBJ2-1
d_call: TRBD2
v_call: TRBV6-4
clone_size: -
cdr3_aa: CASSSSGGDSSSYNEQFF
cdr3_nt: TGTGCCAGCAGTTCTAGCGGGGGGGATTCTAGCTCCTACAATGAGCAGTTCTTC

j_call: TRBJ2-1
d_call: -
v_call: TRBV6-6
clone_size: few
cdr3_aa: CASSYAQISYNEQFF
cdr3_nt: TGTGCCAGCAGTTACGCACAGATCTCCTACAATGAGCAGTTCTTC

j_call: TRBJ2-7
d_call: TRBD2
v_call: TRBV15
clone_size: -
cdr3_aa: CATSRDLGGGTTYEQYF
cdr3_nt: TGTGCCACCAGCAGAGACCTCGGCGGGGGAACTACCTACGAGCAGTACTTC

j_call: TRBJ1-2
d_call: TRBD1
v_call: TRBV7-9
clone_size: -
cdr3_aa: CASSPETGEGYTF
cdr3_nt: TGTGCCAGCAGCCCCGAAACAGGGGAAGGCTACACCTTC

j_call: TRBJ1-2
d_call: -
v_call: TRBV30
clone_size: few
cdr3_aa: CAYLKTDPGYTF
cdr3_nt: TGTGCCTACTTGAAGACAGATCCTGGCTACACCTTC

j_call: TRBJ2-1
d_call: TRBD1
v_call: TRBV2
clone_size: -
cdr3_aa: CASSDANRGPRRNEQFF
cdr3_nt: TGTGCCAGCAGTGATGCGAACAGGGGTCCAAGAAGGAATGAGCAGTTCTTC